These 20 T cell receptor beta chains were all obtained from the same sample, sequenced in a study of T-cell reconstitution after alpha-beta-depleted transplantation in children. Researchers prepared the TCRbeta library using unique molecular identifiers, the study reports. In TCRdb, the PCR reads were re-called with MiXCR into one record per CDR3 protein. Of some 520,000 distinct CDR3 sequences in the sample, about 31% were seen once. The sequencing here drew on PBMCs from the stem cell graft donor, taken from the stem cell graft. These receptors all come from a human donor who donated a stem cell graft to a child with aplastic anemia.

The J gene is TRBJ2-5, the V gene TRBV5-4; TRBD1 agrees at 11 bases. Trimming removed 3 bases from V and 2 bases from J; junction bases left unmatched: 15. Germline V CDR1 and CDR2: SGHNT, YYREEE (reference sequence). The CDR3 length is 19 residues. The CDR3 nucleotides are TGTGCCAGCAGCTATGGGACCTACCGGGACAGGGGGGCTCAAGAGACCCAGTACTTC. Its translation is CASSYGTYRDRGAQETQYF. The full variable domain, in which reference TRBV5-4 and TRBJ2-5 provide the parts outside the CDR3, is ETGVTQSPTHLIKTRGQQVTLRCSSQSGHNTVSWYQQALGQGPQFIFQYYREEENGRGNFPPRFSGLQFPNYSSELNVNALELDDSALYLCASSYGTYRDRGAQETQYFGPGTRLLVL.

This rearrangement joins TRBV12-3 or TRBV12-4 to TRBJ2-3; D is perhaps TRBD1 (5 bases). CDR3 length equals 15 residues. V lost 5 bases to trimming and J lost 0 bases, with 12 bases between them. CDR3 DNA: TGTGCCAGCAGTCCCGACAGTAGGAGCACAGATACGCAGTATTTT. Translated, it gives CASSPDSRSTDTQYF.

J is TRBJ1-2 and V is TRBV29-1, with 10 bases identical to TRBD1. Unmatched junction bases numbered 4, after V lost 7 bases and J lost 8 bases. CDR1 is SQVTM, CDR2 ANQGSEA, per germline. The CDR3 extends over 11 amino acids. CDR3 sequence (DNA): TGCAGCGCGGGACAGGGGAACGGCTACACCTTC. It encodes CSAGQGNGYTF.

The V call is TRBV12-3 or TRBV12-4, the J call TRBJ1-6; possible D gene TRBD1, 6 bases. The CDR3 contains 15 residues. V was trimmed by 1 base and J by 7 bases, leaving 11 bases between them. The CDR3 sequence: CASSLGGGRNSPLHF. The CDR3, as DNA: TGTGCCAGCAGTTTAGGAGGGGGTCGAAATTCACCCCTCCACTTT.

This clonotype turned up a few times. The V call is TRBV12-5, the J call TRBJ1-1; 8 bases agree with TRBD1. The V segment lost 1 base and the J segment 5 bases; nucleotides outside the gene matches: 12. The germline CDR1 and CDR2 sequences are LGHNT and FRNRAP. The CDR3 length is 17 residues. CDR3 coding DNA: TGTGCTAGTGGTTTGGCACAGACAGGGGCTGTAGGGACTGAAGCTTTCTTT. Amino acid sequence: CASGLAQTGAVGTEAFF.

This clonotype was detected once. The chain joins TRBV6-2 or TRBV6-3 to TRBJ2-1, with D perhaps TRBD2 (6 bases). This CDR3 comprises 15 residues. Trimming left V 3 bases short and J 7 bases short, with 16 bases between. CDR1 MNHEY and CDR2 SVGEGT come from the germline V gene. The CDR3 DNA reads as TGTGCCAGCAGTTATACGGCCAGCGGGCGTAATGAGCAGTTCTTC. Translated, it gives CASSYTASGRNEQFF.

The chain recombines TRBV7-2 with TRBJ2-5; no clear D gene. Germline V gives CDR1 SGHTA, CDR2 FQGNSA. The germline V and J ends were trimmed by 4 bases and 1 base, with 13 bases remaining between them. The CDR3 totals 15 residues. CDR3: CASSSGPQPQETQYF. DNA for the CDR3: TGTGCCAGCAGCTCAGGCCCACAGCCCCAAGAGACCCAGTACTTC.

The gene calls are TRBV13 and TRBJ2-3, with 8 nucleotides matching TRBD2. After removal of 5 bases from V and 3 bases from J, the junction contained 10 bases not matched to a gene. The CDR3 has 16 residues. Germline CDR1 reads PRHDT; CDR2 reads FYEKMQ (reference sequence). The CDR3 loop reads CASSQGLAISTDTQYF. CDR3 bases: TGTGCCAGCAGCCAAGGACTAGCAATATCAACAGATACGCAGTATTTT.

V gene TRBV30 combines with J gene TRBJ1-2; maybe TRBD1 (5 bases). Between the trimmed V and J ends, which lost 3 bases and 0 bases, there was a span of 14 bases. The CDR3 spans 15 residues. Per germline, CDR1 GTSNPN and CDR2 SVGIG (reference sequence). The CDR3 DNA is TGTGCCTGGAGGGAAAGGGGTACCCCTAACTATGGCTACACCTTC. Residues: CAWRERGTPNYGYTF.

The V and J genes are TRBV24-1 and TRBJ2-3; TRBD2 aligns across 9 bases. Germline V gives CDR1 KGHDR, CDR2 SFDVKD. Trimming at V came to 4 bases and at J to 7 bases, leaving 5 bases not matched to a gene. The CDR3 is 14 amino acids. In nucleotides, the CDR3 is TGTGCCACCAGTGAGTTAGCGGGAGATAATACGCAGTATTTT. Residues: CATSELAGDNTQYF.

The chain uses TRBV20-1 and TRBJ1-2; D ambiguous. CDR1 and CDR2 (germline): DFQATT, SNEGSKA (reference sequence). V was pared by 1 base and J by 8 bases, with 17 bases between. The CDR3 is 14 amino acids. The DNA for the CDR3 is TGCAGTGCTAGAGCCGCTACTGTCCCCGAAGGCTACACCTTC. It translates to CSARAATVPEGYTF.

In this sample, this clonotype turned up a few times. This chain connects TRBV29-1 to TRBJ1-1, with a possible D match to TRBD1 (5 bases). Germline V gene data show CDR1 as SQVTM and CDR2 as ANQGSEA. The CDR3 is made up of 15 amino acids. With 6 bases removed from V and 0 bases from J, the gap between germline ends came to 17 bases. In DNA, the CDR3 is TGCAGCGTACTCCTTACAGGACCGATGAACACTGAAGCTTTCTTT. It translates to CSVLLTGPMNTEAFF.

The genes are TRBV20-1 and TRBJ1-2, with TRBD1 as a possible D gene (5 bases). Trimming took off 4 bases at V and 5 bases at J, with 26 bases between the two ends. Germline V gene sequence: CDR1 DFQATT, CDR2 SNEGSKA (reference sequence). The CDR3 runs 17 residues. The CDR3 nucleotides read TGCAGTGCTATGGACATAACGGGACGCCTGAACCATTATGGCTACACCTTC. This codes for CSAMDITGRLNHYGYTF.

The CDR3, as DNA: TGTGCCAGCAGTTTTACTCAGGGGGCCGGCGGGGAGCTGTTTTTT. Translation gives CASSFTQGAGGELFF. The V gene is TRBV12-3 or TRBV12-4, the J gene TRBJ2-2; 8 positions agree with TRBD1. This CDR3 has 15 amino acids. V gave up 3 bases and J gave up 7 bases; unmatched junction bases: 7.

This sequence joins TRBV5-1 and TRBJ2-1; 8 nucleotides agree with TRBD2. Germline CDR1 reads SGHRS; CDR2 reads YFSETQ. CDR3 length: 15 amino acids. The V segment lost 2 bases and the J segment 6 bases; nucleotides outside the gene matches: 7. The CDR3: CASSLMTSVVNEQFF. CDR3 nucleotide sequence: TGCGCCAGCAGCTTAATGACTAGCGTCGTCAATGAGCAGTTCTTC.

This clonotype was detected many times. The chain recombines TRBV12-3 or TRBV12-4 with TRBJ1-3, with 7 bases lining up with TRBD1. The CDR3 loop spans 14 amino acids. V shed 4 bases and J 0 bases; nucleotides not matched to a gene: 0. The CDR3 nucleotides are TGTGCCAGCAGTTGGACAGGCTCTGGAAACACCATATATTTT. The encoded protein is CASSWTGSGNTIYF.

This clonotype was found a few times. The CDR3 DNA follows: TGTGCCAGCAGCGTAGGAGGACTAGCGGGAGATGAGCAGTTCTTC. Protein product: CASSVGGLAGDEQFF. This sequence joins TRBV9 and TRBJ2-1; 13 positions match TRBD2. Germline trimming cut 0 bases from V and 8 bases from J; bases unmatched to any gene: 2. Germline V gene data show CDR1 as SGDLS and CDR2 as YYNGEE. CDR3 length: 15 residues.

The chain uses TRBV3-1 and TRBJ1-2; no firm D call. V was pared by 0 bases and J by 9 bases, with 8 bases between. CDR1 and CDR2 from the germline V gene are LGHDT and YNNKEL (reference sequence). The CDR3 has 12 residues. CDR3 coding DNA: TGTGCCAGCAGCCAAGATTTGGATCGCTACACCTTC. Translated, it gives CASSQDLDRYTF.

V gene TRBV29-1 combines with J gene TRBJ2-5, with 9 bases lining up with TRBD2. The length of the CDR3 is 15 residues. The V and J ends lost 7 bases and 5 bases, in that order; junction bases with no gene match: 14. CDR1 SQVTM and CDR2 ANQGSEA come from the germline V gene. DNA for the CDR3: TGCAGCGCTAGAATAGCGGGAGAGGTCGATGAGACCCAGTACTTC. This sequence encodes CSARIAGEVDETQYF.

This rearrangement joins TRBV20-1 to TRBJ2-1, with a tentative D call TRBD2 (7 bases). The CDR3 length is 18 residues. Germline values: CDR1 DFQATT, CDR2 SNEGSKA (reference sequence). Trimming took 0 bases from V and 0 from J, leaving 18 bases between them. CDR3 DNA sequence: TGCAGTGCTAGAGATCGAGGCGGGGGCGGTAGCTCCTACAATGAGCAGTTCTTC. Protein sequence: CSARDRGGGGSSYNEQFF.